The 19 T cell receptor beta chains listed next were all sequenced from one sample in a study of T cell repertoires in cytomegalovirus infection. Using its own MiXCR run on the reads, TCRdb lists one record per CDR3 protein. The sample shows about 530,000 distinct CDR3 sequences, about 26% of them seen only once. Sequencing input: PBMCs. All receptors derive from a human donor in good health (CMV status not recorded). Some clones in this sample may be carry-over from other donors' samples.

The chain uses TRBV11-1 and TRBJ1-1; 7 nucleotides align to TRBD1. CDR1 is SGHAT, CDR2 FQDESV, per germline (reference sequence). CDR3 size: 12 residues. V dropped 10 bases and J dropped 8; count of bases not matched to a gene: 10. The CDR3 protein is CATVGDSPEAFF. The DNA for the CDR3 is TGTGCCACCGTCGGGGACAGCCCAGAAGCTTTCTTT. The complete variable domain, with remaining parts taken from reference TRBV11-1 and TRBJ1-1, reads EAEVAQSPRYKITEKSQAVAFWCDPISGHATLYWYRQILGQGPELLVQFQDESVVDDSQLPKDRFSAERLKGVDSTLKIQPAELGDSAMYLCATVGDSPEAFFGQGTRLTVV.

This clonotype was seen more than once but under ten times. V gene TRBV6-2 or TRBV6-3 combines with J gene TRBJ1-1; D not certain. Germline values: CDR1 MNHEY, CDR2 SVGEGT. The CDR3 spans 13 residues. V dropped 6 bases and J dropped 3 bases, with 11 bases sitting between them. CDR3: CASSQRRYTEAFF. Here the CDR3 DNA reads TGTGCCAGCAGCCAAAGACGGTACACTGAAGCTTTCTTT.

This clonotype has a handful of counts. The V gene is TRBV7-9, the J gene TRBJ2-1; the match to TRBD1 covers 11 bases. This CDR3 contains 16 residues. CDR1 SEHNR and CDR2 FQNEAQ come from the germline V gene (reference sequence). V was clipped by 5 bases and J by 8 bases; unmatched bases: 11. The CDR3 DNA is TGTGCCAGCAGCCGTACCGGACAGGGGGCTCAGGATGAGCAGTTCTTC. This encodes CASSRTGQGAQDEQFF.

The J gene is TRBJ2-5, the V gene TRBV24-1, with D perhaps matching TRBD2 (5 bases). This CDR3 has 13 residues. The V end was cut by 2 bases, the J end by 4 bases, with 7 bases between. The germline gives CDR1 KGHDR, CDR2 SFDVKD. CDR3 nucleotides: TGTGCCACCAGTGATTATCGGGGAGAGACCCAGTACTTC. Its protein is CATSDYRGETQYF.

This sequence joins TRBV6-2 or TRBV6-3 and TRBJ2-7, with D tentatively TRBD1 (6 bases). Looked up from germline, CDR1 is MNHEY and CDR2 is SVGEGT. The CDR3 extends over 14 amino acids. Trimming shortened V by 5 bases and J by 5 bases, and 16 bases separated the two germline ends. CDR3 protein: CASSDARGIDEQYF. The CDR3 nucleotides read TGTGCCAGCAGTGACGCGAGGGGGATCGACGAGCAGTACTTC.

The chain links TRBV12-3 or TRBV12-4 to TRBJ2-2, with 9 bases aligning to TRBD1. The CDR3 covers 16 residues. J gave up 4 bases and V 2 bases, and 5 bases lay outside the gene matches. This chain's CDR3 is CASSLTTGGVTGELFF. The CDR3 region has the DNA TGTGCCAGCAGTTTAACGACAGGGGGGGTCACCGGGGAGCTGTTTTTT.

The chain's CDR3 is CASTSTEGIAYNEQFF. CDR3 sequence (DNA): TGTGCCAGCACTAGTACAGAGGGGATTGCCTACAATGAGCAGTTCTTC. The chain uses TRBV6-5 and TRBJ2-1, with D perhaps being TRBD1 or TRBD2 (5 bases each). This CDR3 region has 16 residues. Germline V lookup: CDR1 MNHEY, CDR2 SVGAGI. With 7 bases removed from V and 2 bases from J, the gap between germline ends came to 18 bases.

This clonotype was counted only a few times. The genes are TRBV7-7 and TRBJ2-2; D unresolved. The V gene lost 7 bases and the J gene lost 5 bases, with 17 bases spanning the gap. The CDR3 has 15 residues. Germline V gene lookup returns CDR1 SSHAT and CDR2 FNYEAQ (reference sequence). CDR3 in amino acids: CASTPYEEFTGELFF. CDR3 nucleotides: TGTGCCAGCACCCCTTACGAGGAGTTTACCGGGGAGCTGTTTTTT.

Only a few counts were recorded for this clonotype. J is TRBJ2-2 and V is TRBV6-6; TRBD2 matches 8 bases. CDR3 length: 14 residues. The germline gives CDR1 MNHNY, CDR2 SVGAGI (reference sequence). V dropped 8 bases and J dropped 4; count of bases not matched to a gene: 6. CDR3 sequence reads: CASQREWATGELFF. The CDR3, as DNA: TGTGCCAGCCAGCGGGAGTGGGCCACCGGGGAGCTGTTTTTT.

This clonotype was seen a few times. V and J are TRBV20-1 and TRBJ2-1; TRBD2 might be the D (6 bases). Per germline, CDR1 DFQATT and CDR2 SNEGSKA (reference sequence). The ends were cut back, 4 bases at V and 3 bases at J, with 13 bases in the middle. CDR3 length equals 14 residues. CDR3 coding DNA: TGCAGTGCTACGTCTAGCGAGAACTACAATGAGCAGTTCTTC. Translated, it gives CSATSSENYNEQFF.

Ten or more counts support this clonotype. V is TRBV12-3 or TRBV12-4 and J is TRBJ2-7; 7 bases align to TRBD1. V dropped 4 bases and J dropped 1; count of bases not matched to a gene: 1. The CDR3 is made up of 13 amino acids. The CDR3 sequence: CASSSTGSYEQYV. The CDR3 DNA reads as TGTGCCAGCAGTTCGACAGGGTCCTACGAGCAGTACGTC.

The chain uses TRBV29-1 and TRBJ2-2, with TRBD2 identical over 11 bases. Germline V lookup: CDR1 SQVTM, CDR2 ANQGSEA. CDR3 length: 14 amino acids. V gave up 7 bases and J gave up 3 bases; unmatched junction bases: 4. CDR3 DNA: TGCAGCGCACTAGCGGGAGTATACACCGGGGAGCTGTTTTTT. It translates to CSALAGVYTGELFF.

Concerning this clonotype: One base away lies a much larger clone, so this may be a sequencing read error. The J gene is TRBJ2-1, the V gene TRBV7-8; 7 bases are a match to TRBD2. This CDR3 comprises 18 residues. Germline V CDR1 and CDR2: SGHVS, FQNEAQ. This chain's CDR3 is CASSLARVSSGSYSEQFF. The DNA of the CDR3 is TGTGCCAGCAGCTTAGCGCGAGTGAGTAGCGGGTCCTACAGTGAGCAGTTCTTC.

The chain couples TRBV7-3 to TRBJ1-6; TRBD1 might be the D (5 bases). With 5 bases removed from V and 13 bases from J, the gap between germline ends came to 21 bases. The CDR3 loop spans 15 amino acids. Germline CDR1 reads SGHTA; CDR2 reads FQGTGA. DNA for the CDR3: TGTGCCAGCAGCAAGACAGCCGGGGGTTGGGATCCCCTCCACTTT. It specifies CASSKTAGGWDPLHF. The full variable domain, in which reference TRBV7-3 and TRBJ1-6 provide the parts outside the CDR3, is GAGVSQTPSNKVTEKGKYVELRCDPISGHTALYWYRQSLGQGPEFLIYFQGTGAADDSGLPNDRFFAVRPEGSVSTLKIQRTERGDSAVYLCASSKTAGGWDPLHFGNGTRLTVT.

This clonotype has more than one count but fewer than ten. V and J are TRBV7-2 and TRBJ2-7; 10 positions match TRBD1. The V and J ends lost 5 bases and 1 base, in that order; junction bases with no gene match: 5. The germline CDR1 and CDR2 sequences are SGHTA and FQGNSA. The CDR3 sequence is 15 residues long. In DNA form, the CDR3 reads TGTGCCAGCAGCCGGACAGGGGGAAAATCCTACGAGCAGTACGTC. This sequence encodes CASSRTGGKSYEQYV.

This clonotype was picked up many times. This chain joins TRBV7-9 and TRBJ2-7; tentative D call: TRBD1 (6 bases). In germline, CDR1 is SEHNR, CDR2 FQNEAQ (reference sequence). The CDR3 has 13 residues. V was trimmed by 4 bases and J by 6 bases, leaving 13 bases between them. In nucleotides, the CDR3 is TGTGCCAGCAGCTCGACAGGAGCCGGCGAGCAGTACTTC. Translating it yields CASSSTGAGEQYF.

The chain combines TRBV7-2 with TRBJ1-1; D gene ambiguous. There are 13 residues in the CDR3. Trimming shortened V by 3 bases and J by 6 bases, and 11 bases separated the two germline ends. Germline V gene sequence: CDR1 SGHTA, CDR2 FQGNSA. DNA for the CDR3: TGTGCCAGCAGCTTCTCGATTAGCTCTGAAGCTTTCTTT. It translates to CASSFSISSEAFF. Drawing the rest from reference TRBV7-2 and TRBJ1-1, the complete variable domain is GAGVSQSPSNKVTEKGKDVELRCDPISGHTALYWYRQSLGQGLEFLIYFQGNSAPDKSGLPSDRFSAERTGGSVSTLTIQRTQQEDSAVYLCASSFSISSEAFFGQGTRLTVV.

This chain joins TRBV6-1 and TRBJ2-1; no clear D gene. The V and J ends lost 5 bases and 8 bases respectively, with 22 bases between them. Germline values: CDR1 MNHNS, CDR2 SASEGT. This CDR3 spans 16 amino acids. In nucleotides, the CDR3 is TGTGCCAGCAGTTTCTCCGGACGTAGTCGTTTCGATGAGCAGTTCTTC. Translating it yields CASSFSGRSRFDEQFF.

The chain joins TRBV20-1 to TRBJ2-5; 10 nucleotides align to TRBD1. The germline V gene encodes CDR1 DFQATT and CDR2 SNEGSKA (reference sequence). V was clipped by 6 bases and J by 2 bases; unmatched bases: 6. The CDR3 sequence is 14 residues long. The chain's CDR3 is CSATRTGGQETQYF. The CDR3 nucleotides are TGCAGTGCAACCCGGACAGGGGGTCAAGAGACCCAGTACTTC.